The 30 T cell receptor beta chains listed next were all sequenced from one sample in a study of blood T cell repertoires in COVID-19. The table came from immunoSEQ multiplex PCR; TCRdb's copy has only in-frame clones and leaves some out. The sample has roughly 120,000 clones, 90% seen once. Sequenced: peripheral blood. These receptors originate from a human donor with active COVID-19. The donor label of this sample is uncertain.

The chain recombines TRBV5-1 with TRBJ1-1, with D unclear. Germline assignment: CDR1 SGHRS and CDR2 YFSETQ. There are 14 residues in the CDR3. V was pared by 2 bases and J by 9 bases, with 17 bases between. CDR3: CASSFRAGKNQAFF. CDR3 coding DNA: TGCGCCAGCAGCTTTAGGGCGGGGAAAAATCAAGCTTTCTTT.

The V and J genes are TRBV6-5 and TRBJ2-1; possibly TRBD1 for D (5 bases). This CDR3 is built from 12 residues. From germline, CDR1 is MNHEY and CDR2 SVGAGI. The ends were cut back, 8 bases at V and 6 bases at J, with 11 bases in the middle. In nucleotides, the CDR3 is TGTGCCAGCGGCACAAGGGGCAATGAGCAGTTCTTC. This encodes CASGTRGNEQFF.

The count of this clone is one. This chain links TRBV7-2 with TRBJ2-5, with TRBD1 matching 8 bases. Trimming removed 5 bases from V and 3 bases from J; junction bases left unmatched: 5. The CDR3 loop spans 14 amino acids. The V gene's germline CDR1 is SGHTA and CDR2 FQGNSA. CDR3 amino acids: CASSLGQGEETQYF. The CDR3 DNA sequence: TGTGCCAGCAGCCTAGGACAGGGTGAAGAGACCCAGTACTTC.

The chain carries TRBV7-8 and TRBJ1-1, with 10 bases matching TRBD1. The CDR3 runs 14 residues. Unmatched junction bases numbered 4, after V lost 2 bases and J lost 7 bases. Germline CDR1 reads SGHVS; CDR2 reads FQNEAQ. CDR3 amino acids: CASSLYGQGVEAFF. Here the CDR3 DNA reads TGTGCCAGCAGCTTATACGGACAGGGGGTTGAAGCTTTCTTT.

This chain connects TRBV11-2 to TRBJ2-1; 10 nucleotides line up with TRBD1. V gave up 2 bases and J gave up 8 bases; unmatched junction bases: 9. In germline, CDR1 is SGHAT, CDR2 FQNNGV. This CDR3 is 16 amino acids long. CDR3 region: CASSLRAGQGVDEQFF. The CDR3 DNA is TGTGCCAGCAGCTTAAGGGCCGGACAGGGGGTCGATGAGCAGTTCTTC.

CDR3 loop: CASSRDRASSSYNSPLHF. CDR3 nucleotides: TGTGCCAGCAGTCGTGACAGGGCGTCGAGCTCCTATAATTCACCCCTCCACTTT. The chain has TRBV28 and TRBJ1-6, with 7 bases aligning to TRBD1. Looked up from germline, CDR1 is MDHEN and CDR2 is SYDVKM. J lost 0 bases, V lost 5 bases, and 10 bases had no gene match. This CDR3 contains 18 residues.

This clone has a single count. The chain recombines TRBV25-1 with TRBJ2-7; TRBD2 matches 8 bases. V shed 4 bases and J 4 bases; nucleotides not matched to a gene: 6. Germline lookup yields CDR1 MGHDK and CDR2 SYGVNS. The CDR3 spans 14 residues. The CDR3 loop is CASSALSGGYEQYF. In DNA, the CDR3 is TGTGCCAGCAGTGCACTGAGCGGGGGTTACGAGCAGTACTTC.

V and J are TRBV11-3 and TRBJ2-3, with unresolved D. V shed 3 bases and J shed 6 bases, with 13 bases lying between them. The CDR3 loop spans 14 amino acids. The V gene's germline CDR1 is SGHNT and CDR2 YENEEA. CDR3 region: CASSFNGDPDTQYF. CDR3 DNA sequence: TGTGCCAGCAGCTTCAATGGAGACCCGGATACGCAGTATTTT. Combining the CDR3 with reference TRBV11-3 and TRBJ2-3 gives the whole variable domain EAGVVQSPRYKIIEKKQPVAFWCNPISGHNTLYWYLQNLGQGPELLIRYENEEAVDDSQLPKDRFSAERLKGVDSTLKIQPAELGDSAVYLCASSFNGDPDTQYFGPGTRLTVL.

J is TRBJ2-3 and V is TRBV5-5; 10 bases agree with TRBD2. Germline-derived CDR1 and CDR2 are SGHKS and YYEKEE (reference sequence). Losses at the gene ends were 0 bases for V and 3 bases for J; bases not matched to a gene: 7. CDR3 length: 17 residues. In DNA, the CDR3 is TGTGCCAGCAGCTTGGCACCGGGACTAGCGTCAACAGATACGCAGTATTTT. Protein sequence: CASSLAPGLASTDTQYF. The whole variable domain, filled in from reference TRBV5-5 and TRBJ2-3, reads DAGVTQSPTHLIKTRGQQVTLRCSPISGHKSVSWYQQVLGQGPQFIFQYYEKEERGRGNFPDRFSARQFPNYSSELNVNALLLGDSALYLCASSLAPGLASTDTQYFGPGTRLTVL.

The gene calls are TRBV28 and TRBJ2-3; perhaps TRBD1 as D (5 bases). This CDR3 spans 15 amino acids. CDR1 is MDHEN, CDR2 SYDVKM, per germline. The V end was cut by 1 base, the J end by 4 bases, with 12 bases between. The CDR3 spells CASSLSDEGADTQYF. The CDR3, as DNA: TGTGCCAGCAGTTTATCCGACGAAGGGGCAGATACGCAGTATTTT.

The chain employs TRBV7-9 and TRBJ1-1; D is undetermined. V was cut by 5 bases and J by 0 bases, with 10 bases left in between. The CDR3 is made up of 14 amino acids. The germline CDR1 and CDR2 sequences are SEHNR and FQNEAQ (reference sequence). Here the CDR3 DNA reads TGTGCCAGCAGCCCAGATAGCATGAACACTGAAGCTTTCTTT. It specifies CASSPDSMNTEAFF.

Note on this clone: It may be a read error: a sequence one base away is much more abundant. The gene calls are TRBV6-5 and TRBJ1-1; TRBD1 agrees at 10 bases. Germline-derived CDR1 and CDR2 are MNHEY and SVGAGI. The CDR3 loop spans 13 amino acids. With 6 bases clipped from V and 4 bases from J, the junction kept 2 bases outside the gene matches. The CDR3 sequence is CASRGQGITEAFF. The DNA for the CDR3 is TGTGCCAGCAGGGGACAGGGGATCACTGAAGCTTTCTTT.

As regards this clone: One junction end disagrees with the germline gene, perhaps due to a read error. J is TRBJ2-2 and V is TRBV7-7; D not certain. Germline loops: CDR1 SSHAT, CDR2 FNYEAQ (reference sequence). CDR3 size: 12 residues. The CDR3 is CASSSGGGELFF. In nucleotides, the CDR3 is TGTGCTAGCAGTTCGGGTGGCGGGGAGCTGTTTTTT.

The chain has TRBV6-6 and TRBJ2-7; D may be TRBD2 (5 bases). The germline gives CDR1 MNHNY, CDR2 SVGAGI (reference sequence). The CDR3 is 14 residues long. V was shortened by 6 bases and J by 1 base, with 13 bases between the two germline ends. In nucleotides, the CDR3 is TGTGCCAGCAGGATGGTGAGGGAGTCCTACGAGCAGTACTTC. Translated, it gives CASRMVRESYEQYF.

This chain links TRBV4-3 with TRBJ1-4; no reliable D call. The CDR3 covers 15 residues. CDR1 is LGHNA, CDR2 YSLEER, per germline. The V end was cut by 0 bases, the J end by 4 bases, with 9 bases between. CDR3 amino acids: CASSQDRTLNEKLFF. Here the CDR3 DNA reads TGCGCCAGCAGCCAAGATAGGACTCTTAATGAAAAACTGTTTTTT.

The chain joins TRBV12-3 or TRBV12-4 to TRBJ1-1, with a tentative D call TRBD1 (5 bases). The CDR3 runs 12 residues. The V gene lost 5 bases and the J gene lost 4 bases, with 8 bases spanning the gap. The CDR3 bases are TGTGCCAGCAGTCCGGACACCACTGAAGCTTTCTTT. Translated: CASSPDTTEAFF.

This chain joins TRBV19 and TRBJ1-2; a weak D match, TRBD1 (5 bases). Germline assignment: CDR1 LNHDA and CDR2 SQIVND (reference sequence). V was trimmed by 3 bases and J by 6 bases, leaving 17 bases between them. The CDR3 sequence is 15 residues long. The CDR3 here is CASSISAGGRHGYTF. CDR3 sequence (DNA): TGTGCCAGTAGTATCAGTGCGGGGGGAAGGCATGGCTACACCTTC.

This clone was picked up a small number of times. The chain links TRBV7-9 to TRBJ1-1; a possible D gene is TRBD1 (5 bases). The CDR3 sequence is 13 residues long. Per the germline V gene, CDR1 is SEHNR and CDR2 is FQNEAQ (reference sequence). V was trimmed by 4 bases and J by 3 bases, leaving 9 bases between them. The CDR3 here is CASSSPGDTEAFF. The CDR3 DNA reads as TGTGCCAGCAGCTCCCCGGGGGACACTGAAGCTTTCTTT.

This chain links TRBV11-2 with TRBJ2-7; D might be TRBD1 (6 bases). Germline V gene sequence: CDR1 SGHAT, CDR2 FQNNGV. This CDR3 region has 15 residues. The V end was cut by 3 bases, the J end by 2 bases, with 14 bases between. The CDR3 DNA follows: TGTGCCAGCAGCTTTGAGACAGGCCTTACCTACGAGCAGTACTTC. Translation gives CASSFETGLTYEQYF.

The chain recombines TRBV7-2 with TRBJ1-4, with D hard to call. CDR1 is SGHTA, CDR2 FQGNSA, per germline. V lost 2 bases, J lost 8 bases, and 12 bases lay in between. The length of the CDR3 is 14 residues. The chain's CDR3 is CASSLNGLGEKLFF. The CDR3 DNA reads as TGTGCCAGCAGCTTAAACGGACTTGGAGAAAAACTGTTTTTT.

DNA of the CDR3: TGTGCCAGCAGAGATGACACGTTGGGAGTAGTTAACAATGAGCAGTTCTTC. Residues: CASRDDTLGVVNNEQFF. This chain uses TRBV2 with TRBJ2-1, with D perhaps TRBD2 (5 bases). The ends were cut back, 6 bases at V and 5 bases at J, with 23 bases in the middle. Germline CDR1 SNHLY, CDR2 FYNNEI. This CDR3 has 17 residues.

The chain is built from TRBV5-4 and TRBJ2-1; 13 bases are shared with TRBD2. The CDR3 spans 17 residues. Germline CDR1 reads SGHNT; CDR2 reads YYREEE (reference sequence). The ends lost 4 bases at V and 10 bases at J; junction bases unmatched: 14. In DNA, the CDR3 is TGTGCCAGCAGCCTGAGCTCAACTAGCGGGGGGGCCTGGGAGCAGTTCTTC. Translation: CASSLSSTSGGAWEQFF.

The chain uses TRBV24-1 and TRBJ2-2; possible D gene TRBD1, 5 bases. V lost 4 bases, J lost 7 bases, and 9 bases lay in between. The germline V gene encodes CDR1 KGHDR and CDR2 SFDVKD. CDR3 length: 13 amino acids. CDR3 loop: CATSETRGGELFF. The CDR3 region has the DNA TGTGCCACCAGTGAGACAAGGGGCGGGGAGCTGTTTTTT.

The V and J genes are TRBV11-2 and TRBJ2-3, with a possible D match to TRBD2 (6 bases). This CDR3 spans 15 amino acids. Germline V lookup: CDR1 SGHAT, CDR2 FQNNGV. V shed 1 base and J shed 1 base, with 9 bases lying between them. CDR3 DNA sequence: TGTGCCAGCAGCTTAGTGGGACTCCGCACAGATACGCAGTATTTT. This translates into CASSLVGLRTDTQYF.

The chain's CDR3 is CASSLVDYNEQFF. CDR3 bases: TGTGCCAGCAGCTTGGTAGATTACAATGAGCAGTTCTTC. The chain has TRBV5-4 and TRBJ2-1, with no clear D. The CDR3 length is 13 residues. The V gene's germline CDR1 is SGHNT and CDR2 YYREEE (reference sequence). V dropped 0 bases and J dropped 4 bases, with 5 bases sitting between them.

The rearrangement joins TRBV5-6 to TRBJ2-3; TRBD1 aligns across 10 bases. Trimming took 0 bases from V and 1 from J; bases not matched to a gene: 5. CDR3 size: 17 residues. Germline V CDR1 and CDR2: SGHDT, YYEEEE. CDR3 nucleotide sequence: TGTGCCAGCAGCTTGGGGTCCGGGACAGGGGGCACAGATACGCAGTATTTT. As protein: CASSLGSGTGGTDTQYF. The variable domain in full, with the rest retrieved from reference TRBV5-6 and TRBJ2-3, is DAGVTQSPTHLIKTRGQQVTLRCSPKSGHDTVSWYQQALGQGPQFIFQYYEEEERQRGNFPDRFSGHQFPNYSSELNVNALLLGDSALYLCASSLGSGTGGTDTQYFGPGTRLTVL.

The V and J genes are TRBV5-4 and TRBJ2-3, with TRBD1 identical over 7 bases. The CDR3 runs 15 residues. Germline-derived CDR1 and CDR2 are SGHNT and YYREEE (reference sequence). Trimming removed 4 bases from V and 3 bases from J; junction bases left unmatched: 8. The CDR3, as DNA: TGTGCCAGCAGCAAGGACAGGATGAAGACAGATACGCAGTATTTT. Translating gives CASSKDRMKTDTQYF.

The J gene is TRBJ2-7, the V gene TRBV11-3; possibly TRBD1 for D (5 bases). CDR1 SGHNT and CDR2 YENEEA come from the germline V gene. This CDR3 comprises 14 residues. The V gene lost 6 bases and the J gene lost 0 bases, with 12 bases spanning the gap. DNA for the CDR3: TGTGCCAGCAGATCAGGGCTTAGCTCCTACGAGCAGTACTTC. It codes for CASRSGLSSYEQYF. Drawing the rest from reference TRBV11-3 and TRBJ2-7, the complete variable domain is EAGVVQSPRYKIIEKKQPVAFWCNPISGHNTLYWYLQNLGQGPELLIRYENEEAVDDSQLPKDRFSAERLKGVDSTLKIQPAELGDSAVYLCASRSGLSSYEQYFGPGTRLTVT.

The gene calls are TRBV4-1 and TRBJ2-7; 11 bases are shared with TRBD1. Germline V lookup: CDR1 MGHRA, CDR2 YSYEKL. The ends lost 3 bases at V and 5 bases at J; junction bases unmatched: 3. The CDR3 totals 14 residues. DNA of the CDR3: TGCGCCAGCAGCCACGGACAGGGGGCAGACGAGCAGTACTTC. Its translation: CASSHGQGADEQYF.

V usage is TRBV10-2 and J usage is TRBJ1-6; 11 bases map to TRBD1. Per the germline V gene, CDR1 is WSHSY and CDR2 is SAAADI. This CDR3 contains 15 residues. Losses at the gene ends were 6 bases for V and 5 bases for J; bases not matched to a gene: 3. The CDR3 DNA sequence: TGCGCCAGCAGGGACAGGGGGCTGGATAATTCACCCCTCCACTTT. This translates into CASRDRGLDNSPLHF.